One sample yielded the 21 T cell receptor beta chains listed below, sequenced in a study of tissue T cells after allogeneic stem cell transplantation. Clones were read by immunoSEQ multiplex PCR, and TCRdb kept only the in-frame ones, dropping some. The data contain 7,800 or so clones, around a third of them singletons. Time point meaning: mouse harvest day 14 after allogeneic transplant. The graft held 10^6 splenic CD5+ T cells and 10^7 T-cell-depleted bone marrow cells. The sequenced sample was skin. These receptors came from a female BALB/c mouse given C57BL/6 T cells with graft-versus-host disease after an allogeneic hematopoietic cell transplant.

This clone has more than one count but fewer than ten. Genes here carry mouse names. The read is 1 residue too short to cover the CDR3 end, so that end is filled in from the germline J gene. The V call is TRBV26, the J call TRBJ1-1; D may be TRBD1 (6 bases). Germline CDR1 and CDR2: KGHPV and FQNQEV (reference sequence). The CDR3 sequence is 15 residues long. V was trimmed by 0 bases and J by 1 base, leaving 9 bases between them. CDR3 region: CASSLSWGRNTEVFF. The sequenced CDR3 bases are TGTGCCAGCAGTCTGTCGTGGGGGCGAAACACAGAAGTCTTC. The whole variable domain, filled in from reference TRBV26 and TRBJ1-1, reads NSKVIQTPRYLVKGQGQKAKMRCIPEKGHPVVFWYQQNKNNEFKFLINFQNQEVLQQIDMTEKRFSAECPSNSPCSLEIQSSEAGDSALYLCASSLSWGRNTEVFFGKGTRLTVV.

This clone was counted only a few times. The genes and germline here are from mouse. The read ends 1 residue shy of where the CDR3 ends; the end is completed using the germline J gene. The chain uses TRBV24 and TRBJ2-5; the D call may be TRBD1 or TRBD2 (5 bases each). The CDR3 runs 14 residues. Germline CDR1 KGHTA, CDR2 FRNEEI. Trimming removed 6 bases at V and 0 bases at J, with 10 bases between. Partial CDR3 DNA: TGTGCCAGCAGCCATCGGGACAACCAAGACACCCAGTAC. Translation gives CASSHRDNQDTQY. The whole CDR3 protein is CASSHRDNQDTQYF.

In the case of this clone: All gene names here are mouse names. The CDR3 loop is CASSFGQNTQYF. The CDR3 bases that were read are TGTGCCAGCAGTTTCGGGCAGAACACCCAGTAC. This sequence joins TRBV15 and TRBJ2-5; no firm D call. The read finishes 1 residue shy of the CDR3 end, and the germline J gene is used to complete it. V was shortened by 3 bases and J by 7 bases, with 8 bases between the two germline ends. This CDR3 is 12 amino acids long. CDR1 is SGHND, CDR2 FRSKSL, per germline.

Comments on this clone: Gene names denote mouse genes. The read gets to within 1 residue of the CDR3 end, and the germline J gene fills in the rest. The rearrangement links TRBV5 to TRBJ1-1; D call uncertain. The V end was cut by 4 bases, the J end by 2 bases, with 5 bases between. CDR3 length: 12 amino acids. Germline assignment: CDR1 LGHNA and CDR2 YNLKQL (reference sequence). The CDR3 DNA, read in part, is TGTGCCAGCAGCCCCGACAACACAGAAGTCTTC. Its translation is CASSPDNTEVF. The complete CDR3 reads CASSPDNTEVFF.

Only a few counts were recorded for this clone. Gene names are mouse gene names. The read terminates 1 residue ahead of where the CDR3 ends, so the germline J gene completes it. V and J are TRBV23 and TRBJ2-7; the table's D call TRBD2 went unverified against the DNA. Germline V gene sequence: CDR1 KGHTA, CDR2 FQNQQP. The CDR3 is 15 residues long. The chain's CDR3 is CSSSPRGGRSYEQYF. CDR3 bases read: TGCTCCAGCAGTCCTCGGGGGGGAAGATCCTATGAACAGTAC.

This clone was counted only a few times. Gene names and germline refer to mouse. With the read ending 1 residue before the CDR3 end, the germline J gene is used to fill in that end. This chain links TRBV13-2 with TRBJ2-7; D possibly matches TRBD1 or TRBD2 (7 bases each). The CDR3 is 12 amino acids. Trimming removed 1 base at V and 7 bases at J, with 9 bases between. Germline assignment: CDR1 NNHNN and CDR2 SYGAGS (reference sequence). The CDR3: CASGDQGGEQYF. The sequenced CDR3 bases are TGTGCCAGCGGTGATCAGGGGGGGGAACAGTAC.

A remark on this clone: Any gene name here is a mouse gene name. The read comes to an end 1 residue before the CDR3 does, leaving the germline J gene to fill in the end. V usage is TRBV13-1 and J usage is TRBJ2-1, with 8 nucleotides matching TRBD1. This CDR3 region has 13 residues. With V trimmed by 2 bases and J by 5 bases, 0 bases remained unmatched. Per germline, CDR1 NSHNY and CDR2 SYGAGN. The DNA read from the CDR3 is TGTGCCAGCAGTGACAGGGGGCATGCTGAGCAGTTC. As protein: CASSDRGHAEQF. The whole CDR3 protein is CASSDRGHAEQFF.

Concerning this clone: Gene names denote mouse genes. Read coverage stops 1 residue before the CDR3 terminus; the germline J gene supplies the remainder. J is TRBJ2-4 and V is TRBV13-1; 7 bases line up with TRBD2. Germline CDR1 and CDR2: NSHNY and SYGAGN. Trimming removed 4 bases from V and 0 bases from J; junction bases left unmatched: 8. This CDR3 is built from 16 residues. CDR3 bases read: TGTGCCAGCAGTCACGACTGGGCCTCTAGTCAAAACACCTTGTAC. Residues: CASSHDWASSQNTLY. From start to end, the CDR3 is CASSHDWASSQNTLYF.

Remarks on this clone: Mouse gene names and germline throughout. The read ends 1 residue early relative to the CDR3; the germline J gene fills the gap. This chain joins TRBV2 and TRBJ2-5, with 7 bases fitting TRBD2. The CDR3 runs 14 residues. Germline CDR1 is LGHNA and CDR2 is YSYQKL. J was trimmed by 2 bases and V by 2 bases; bases with no gene match: 1. CDR3: CASSQTGAQDTQYF. CDR3 bases read: TGTGCCAGCAGCCAAACTGGGGCCCAAGACACCCAGTAC.

On this clone itself: The gene names here belong to mouse. The read falls 1 residue short of the CDR3 end, and the missing part is taken from the germline J gene. The V call is TRBV23, the J call TRBJ2-5; TRBD2 is the table's D call, not checked against the DNA. The CDR3 is 14 amino acids. Germline loops: CDR1 KGHTA, CDR2 FQNQQP. The CDR3 is CSSSRWGNQDTQYF. The CDR3 bases that were read are TGCTCCAGCAGTCGCTGGGGTAACCAAGACACCCAGTAC.

Only a few counts were recorded for this clone. Gene names refer to mouse genes. Partial CDR3 DNA: TGTGCCAGCAGTTCCGGGACAGGGAGAGGAACGCTGTAT. Translated, it gives CASSSGTGRGTLY. The whole CDR3 is CASSSGTGRGTLYF. V and J are TRBV26 and TRBJ2-3; 9 bases map to TRBD1. With the read ending 1 residue before the CDR3 end, the germline J gene is used to fill in that end. The CDR3 is 14 residues long. In germline, CDR1 is KGHPV, CDR2 FQNQEV (reference sequence). V lost 5 bases to trimming and J lost 8 bases; unmatched junction nucleotides: 8.

As for this clone: The genes and germline here are from mouse. The CDR3 end is not reached by the read, which stops 1 residue before it; the germline J gene fills it in. The genes are TRBV26 and TRBJ2-1; 8 bases fit TRBD2. The V gene end was trimmed by 0 bases and the J gene end by 1 base; junction bases not matched to a gene: 2. Germline CDR1 is KGHPV and CDR2 is FQNQEV (reference sequence). This CDR3 comprises 16 residues. The CDR3 protein is CASSLSGGVNYAEQFF. The part of the CDR3 DNA that was read is TGTGCCAGCAGTCTGTCTGGGGGGGTCAACTATGCTGAGCAGTTC.

Worth noting for this clone: The genes are named according to mouse. The read ends 1 residue shy of where the CDR3 ends; the end is completed using the germline J gene. V and J are TRBV19 and TRBJ1-2; 7 positions agree with TRBD1. The CDR3 contains 13 residues. J was trimmed by 0 bases and V by 8 bases; bases with no gene match: 4. Germline V gene lookup returns CDR1 FNHDT and CDR2 SITEND (reference sequence). The CDR3 bases that were read are TGTGCCAGGACAGGGAGGGCAAACTCCGACTACACC. As protein: CARTGRANSDYT. The complete CDR3 sequence is CARTGRANSDYTF.

Only a few counts were recorded for this clone. Genes here carry mouse names. The observed sequence ends 1 residue before the CDR3 terminus, with the missing tail filled in from the germline J gene. The chain uses TRBV26 and TRBJ2-7; no clear D. V shed 3 bases and J shed 3 bases, with 9 bases lying between them. The CDR3 covers 13 residues. CDR1 KGHPV and CDR2 FQNQEV come from the germline V gene (reference sequence). The CDR3 bases that were read are TGTGCCAGCAGTCTACAAGGGAACTATGAACAGTAC. This translates into CASSLQGNYEQY. The CDR3 in full is CASSLQGNYEQYF.

This clone appeared a few times. The genes are named according to mouse. The CDR3 end lies 1 residue beyond the end of the read and is filled in from the germline J gene. The chain combines TRBV16 with TRBJ1-2; 11 nucleotides match TRBD1. The V gene end was trimmed by 4 bases and the J gene end by 5 bases; junction bases not matched to a gene: 9. CDR1 and CDR2 (germline): SGHSA, FRNQAP. This CDR3 has 16 amino acids. The sequenced part of the CDR3 DNA is TGTGCAAGCAGCTCTGTCAGGGACAGGGGGGGGTCCGACTACACC. Translated, it gives CASSSVRDRGGSDYT. The entire CDR3 is CASSSVRDRGGSDYTF.

This clone was recorded a few times. Mouse germline and gene names are used. The CDR3 DNA, read in part, is TGTGCCAGCAGTCTACAAACAGAAGTCTTC. It codes for CASSLQTEVF. The full CDR3 reads CASSLQTEVFF. This sequence joins TRBV26 and TRBJ1-1; D call uncertain. The DNA ends 1 residue before the CDR3 does, and the rest of the CDR3 is filled in from the germline J gene. V gave up 3 bases and J gave up 5 bases, with 4 bases separating them. Germline lookup yields CDR1 KGHPV and CDR2 FQNQEV (reference sequence). The CDR3 has 11 residues.

This clone has only one observation. Any gene name here is a mouse gene name. The CDR3 goes on 1 residue after the read ends, and that part is filled in from the germline J gene. The J gene is TRBJ2-1, the V gene TRBV13-1; 12 nucleotides match TRBD2. V lost 3 bases, J lost 7 bases, and 5 bases stayed unmatched. The CDR3 runs 15 residues. Germline V gene sequence: CDR1 NSHNY, CDR2 SYGAGN. The CDR3 protein is CASSGDWGARAEQFF. CDR3 DNA (partial): TGTGCCAGCAGTGGGGACTGGGGGGCGAGGGCTGAGCAGTTC.

As for this clone: Gene names are mouse gene names. The DNA read from the CDR3 is TGCTCCAGCAGTCAGGGACAGGGTCCTTCTGGAAATGCGCTCTAT. This encodes CSSSQGQGPSGNALY. The whole CDR3 protein is CSSSQGQGPSGNALYF. The chain has TRBV23 and TRBJ1-3; TRBD1, as called in the table, went unchecked against the DNA. Coverage ceases 1 residue before the CDR3 finishes, and the germline J gene fills in the end. Germline values: CDR1 KGHTA, CDR2 FQNQQP. The CDR3 runs to 16 residues.

This clone has a handful of counts. Gene names and germline refer to mouse. From the germline J gene comes the end of the CDR3, since the read stops 1 residue before it. V and J are TRBV26 and TRBJ1-4; D gene ambiguous. Trimming removed 4 bases from V and 4 bases from J, with 10 bases in between. Germline values: CDR1 KGHPV, CDR2 FQNQEV (reference sequence). The CDR3 length is 14 residues. The CDR3 DNA, read in part, is TGTGCCAGCAGTCAACGGACTCGCAACGAAAGATTATTT. Encoded protein: CASSQRTRNERLF. The CDR3 as a whole reads CASSQRTRNERLFF.

This clone was detected only a few times. Here the gene names and germline are mouse. With the read ending 1 residue before the CDR3 end, the germline J gene is used to fill in that end. V and J are TRBV19 and TRBJ2-5; 10 bases line up with TRBD2. The V segment lost 3 bases and the J segment 6 bases; nucleotides outside the gene matches: 7. The germline CDR1 and CDR2 sequences are FNHDT and SITEND (reference sequence). This CDR3 contains 15 residues. The CDR3 DNA, read in part, is TGTGCCAGCAGTACCCTGGGGGGGCGCCGGGACACCCAGTAC. This gives the protein CASSTLGGRRDTQY. The entire CDR3 sequence reads CASSTLGGRRDTQYF.

Details on this clone: Gene names and germline refer to mouse. Read data end 1 residue before the CDR3 end; the end is taken from the germline J gene. V and J are TRBV5 and TRBJ1-4, with 7 nucleotides matching TRBD1. Germline CDR1 reads LGHNA; CDR2 reads YNLKQL (reference sequence). V lost 4 bases to trimming and J lost 4 bases; unmatched junction nucleotides: 6. CDR3 length: 15 amino acids. CDR3 loop: CASSPRQGGNERLFF. CDR3 DNA, as far as it was read: TGTGCCAGCAGCCCCCGACAGGGCGGCAACGAAAGATTATTT.